This TCR beta chain emerged from a study of cytomegalovirus exposure and HLA in healthy donors (dated by TCRdb to about 2017). For the study in its entirety: According to an earlier analysis of a few hundred of the donors, about 179 million T cells yielded over 100 million unique TCR beta sequences and approximately 280 Gb of sequence data. The study aimed to test whether signatures of past pathogen exposure could be identified by cataloging public T cell receptors. A later genetic analysis used genome-wide SNP genotypes for about 65% of the 666 donors, treating that subset as a discovery cohort. The genetic ancestry cluster associated with self-reported Caucasian donors included approximately 85% of the approximately 430 genotyped donors. Besides the first cohort of hundreds of subjects, a separate validation cohort made up of 120 different subjects was used. Every discovery cohort repertoire had been produced on one sequencing platform. In the later analysis, no new phenotypic data were used to find candidate immune exposures; instead, reliance was placed on TCR beta sequences and their occurrence across donors. Donor age, sex, ethnicity and CMV serostatus were compiled together with the repertoire data. Using immunosequencing, the study profiled T cell repertoires from 640 or so subjects and related those repertoires to cytomegalovirus serostatus. To study patterns of TCR occurrence, a later analysis re-analyzed previously published TCR beta repertoires from 666 donors and added high-resolution HLA genotyping. To predict cytomegalovirus infection status, the study combined high-throughput TCR immunosequencing, statistical association of individual TCRs with disease status, and machine learning. Approximately 310 gigabases of sequencing data and tens of millions of unique TCR sequences were included in an early release covering roughly 700 HLA-typed donors. In an earlier analysis of 587 of the donors, high-throughput TCR beta sequencing was used to judge whether each TCR beta V gene segment behaved as functional or pseudogenic. Among approximately 370 genotyped donors of the cohort, an average of about 240,000 unique TCR beta nucleotide sequences was sequenced per donor, of which about 20% were non-productive. A few DR-DQ haplotypes were handled as single units for association and clustering because linkage in the cohort was strong. Both class I and class II loci were covered by HLA typing, at four-digit resolution. The number of typed donors differed by locus: roughly 620-640 for A, B, C, DRB1 and DQB1; approximately 540 for DQA1; 600 to 610 for DPA1; and around 450 for DPB1.

V loses 3 bases of germline sequence and J loses 1 base, and the interval between the two ends is 12 bases. The CDR3, from cysteine to phenylalanine, totals 15 residues. The only DNA kept is the CDR3, 45 bases in frame from the first base. CDR1 KGHSH and CDR2 LQKENI were looked up in the germline V gene. Points the paper makes about the study in general: While some public TCRs were present in many individuals, most TCR sequences turned up only very rarely across donors. Linkage disequilibrium might explain the correlated functional status among segregating V segments, but an unknown experimental factor could not be excluded. A later analysis reported that several top co-occurrence clusters appeared linked to parvovirus B19, influenza, CMV and Epstein-Barr virus. Cytomegalovirus status was reported to be diagnosed by the classifier with high specificity and sensitivity in both the original and validation cohorts. A further reported finding was that TCR beta sequences accurately predicted the HLA-A and HLA-B alleles for most subjects in the first cohort. In a later genetic analysis, fewer N-insertions in productive TCRs were reported among donors in an Asian-associated ancestry cluster than the approximately 670-donor mean. V-gene and J-gene trimming of TCR beta chains was associated with a missense DCLRE1C variant in a later genetic analysis, and the association was replicated in an independent cohort. In vitro tests confirmed that a few of the cytomegalovirus-associated TCR beta chains recognize cytomegalovirus antigens. A cluster of highly shared sequence variants was judged likely to be a technical artifact of the sequencing pipeline. The study listed 150 to 200 TCR beta chains as associated with cytomegalovirus. According to a later analysis, TCR association rates differed among HLA loci, with DRB1 alleles showing the most associated TCRs and HLA-C alleles showing the fewest. The 87-base-pair reads could not distinguish some IMGT-functional V segments, including TRBV6-2 and TRBV6-3, so those segments were excluded. A later analysis associated about 17,000 TCR beta sequences with specific HLA alleles at a false discovery rate of 0.05. Presence/absence analyses assumed roughly uniform sequencing depth across donors, an assumption that may not hold. Because HLA typing was unavailable for some donors at each locus, only the typed subset was used in association tests. In an earlier analysis of fewer than 700 of the donors, most TCR beta V segments appeared in productive rearrangements about 87% or about 30% of the time, broadly matching IMGT annotations. The earlier analysis of nearly 600 of the donors excluded about 16 rarely observed V segments, including chromosome 9 orphons, because counts were too low. This cohort had only TCR beta chains sequenced, and the lack of alpha or paired-chain data limited which features could be detected. Immune exposure information for the cohort was limited to CMV serostatus. In a later analysis, most CMV-associated TCR beta chains were found to appear HLA-restricted, with HLA associations seemingly driven largely by CMV exposure. A later analysis found that HLA-associated TCR beta chains were more clonally expanded and had lower generation probabilities than equally common non-associated chains. The authors suggested that the approach could potentially be generalized to other disease states and immunological phenotypes. When HLA alleles, especially DR and DQ, strongly co-occurred, TCR associations were difficult to assign to individual alleles.

A remark on this clone: It has no known antigen specificity. Base qualities are not provided; no much larger clone lies one nucleotide away.

The cohort was made up of hundreds of healthy bone marrow donors. All cohort members were sampled while nominally healthy, although unrecorded immune exposures were likely present. The donor tested CMV seropositive, placing the donor among the 290 or so seropositive members of the cohort. A peripheral blood sample was provided by each donor, and peripheral blood mononuclear cells were used for TCR beta sequencing. The Qiagen DNeasy Blood Extraction Kit was used to extract genomic DNA from the blood cell samples. The receptor library was made with the immunoSEQ multiplex PCR assay. For the multiplex PCR, a mixture combining 60 forward primers for TCR Vbeta segments and 13 reverse primers for TCR Jbeta segments was used. A multiplex PCR assay on genomic DNA amplified the CDR3 region of rearranged TCR beta genes. Amplified TCR beta libraries were sequenced as 87-base-pair reads on the Illumina HiSeq System. The study's own analysis went as follows. Across the 640 or so repertoires, a later analysis counted tens of millions of unique TCR beta chains, roughly 11 million of which were shared by at least two donors. Raw reads were error-corrected and collapsed into unique sequences with a nearest-neighbor algorithm that merged closely related sequences to remove PCR and sequencing errors. CDR3 sequences were aligned to IMGT reference sequences to assign V, D and J gene segments. For a sequence to be retained, a match of at least six nucleotides was required to both a V gene segment and a J gene segment. Rearrangements were classified as productive when the CDR3 lacked stop codons and remained in frame with V and J, and all other rearrangements were classified as non-productive. Following IMGT convention, CDR3 was defined as the stretch from the second conserved V-encoded cysteine to the conserved J-encoded phenylalanine. Sequences without an unambiguous match to a single V gene segment were excluded from the earlier analysis of about 630 of the donors. An earlier analysis of some 500 of the donors classified V segments as functional when productive rearrangements were above 56.7% and as segregating when the standard deviation between donors was above 5%. A statistical classification framework was built to diagnose cytomegalovirus status from the catalog of TCR beta chain sequences. V and J gene assignment, in a later analysis, came from comparing TCR nucleotide sequences with IMGT/GENE-DB human TR gene sequences. Using the TCRdist pipeline, a later analysis assigned CDR3 sequences along with most-parsimonious VDJ recombination scenarios. In a later analysis, each TCR beta chain was defined by its CDR3 amino acid sequence together with its V-gene family, and reads lacking a unique V-gene family were excluded. To address suspected cross-contamination and a sequencing artifact, a later analysis removed around 590 highly shared, low-generation-probability nucleotide sequences. In a later analysis, a clonal expansion index was calculated for each public chain from normalized within-repertoire ranks of inferred template counts. Generation probabilities in a later analysis came from a VDJ recombination model fitted to out-of-frame rearrangements, and those results were checked against IGoR. Hypergeometric tests were used in a later analysis to score TCR-TCR, TCR-HLA and TCR-CMV co-occurrence, with a repertoire-size bias correction applied to the TCR pairs. A later analysis estimated false discovery rates by permuting HLA or CMV assignments 20 times. A later analysis grouped co-occurring TCRs with DBSCAN, adding TCRdist sequence similarity when clustering within HLA-allele-positive subsets. Repertoires with fewer than 30,000 or more than 120,000 public chains, plus five repertoires with anomalous nucleotide sharing, were excluded from co-occurrence clustering. As stored in TCRdb, this immuneACCESS dataset retains in-frame rearrangements with V and J assigned. A fraction of the clones does not appear; measured against another copy, unresolved V genes explain less than half of the discrepancy, and the remainder lacks a known reason. V and J calls and clone size follow that table, whereas D and trimming were derived from the DNA. The sample table lists 110,000 to 150,000 clones, about 80% of them with a count of one. The ten largest clones add up to around 4.3% of the sample.

The sequenced sample consisted of PBMCs. This chain is built from TRBV18 and TRBJ1-1; no D segment can be confidently identified. This receptor was obtained from a man aged 35-49 years in good health and CMV-seropositive. In nucleotides, the sequence is TGTGCCAGCTCACCTCGGCGGGTAACGAACACTGAAGCTTTCTTT. It specifies CASSPRRVTNTEAFF.